This T cell receptor beta chain was documented in a study of vaccination effects on CD4 cells after COVID-19. Looking at the study overall: All study participants received two doses of BNT162b2 or mRNA-1273 vaccine. Sample donation by two convalescent patients took place 16 days and one week before vaccination.

Using immunoSEQ multiplex PCR, the repertoire was profiled, and TCRdb retains in-frame clones only, with some absent. The sample includes approximately 28,000 clones, about four fifths seen only once; the top ten take roughly a sixth. Regarding the study as a whole: The post-vaccine spike-reactive clones of convalescents showed a predominance of new vaccine-induced clones.

A word on this clone: No antigen is known for it.

Sequencing followed a ViraFEST assay step that expanded antigen-specific CD4+ T cells with viral peptide pools. The authors isolated CD4+ T cells after around nine days of culture. Confirmation by PCR established that the person had SARS-CoV-2 infection between March and December 2020. Days 3 and 7 saw half the medium replaced with IL-2 medium. The sequence was obtained from a human donor who had a prior SARS-CoV-2 infection. Sequenced material: CD4+ T cells from PBMCs cultured with HCoV-NL63 spike peptides, taken before COVID-19 vaccination.

Written as DNA, the CDR3 is TGTGCCAGCAGCCCCTTTGCGGCGTCTAACTATGGCTACACCTTC. This encodes CASSPFAASNYGYTF. This rearrangement joins TRBV3-1 (or the pseudogene TRBV3-2) to TRBJ1-2; no clear D gene. The CDR3 extends over 15 amino acids. The V gene's germline CDR1 is LGHDT and CDR2 YNNKEL (reference sequence). V gave up 4 bases and J gave up 0 bases, with 12 bases separating them.